Included here is one T cell receptor beta chain sequence, with context. Its target antigen remains unknown. No base quality information exists; no much larger clone differs at one position. Using the deep immunoSEQ assay, multiplex PCR amplified TCR CDR3 regions from genomic DNA. Genomic DNA extracted from each cell subset was distributed evenly over all wells of several immunoSEQ 96-well plates, and each plate served as one replicate. For sorted subsets, approximately 200 ng of genomic DNA, equivalent to around 29,000 T cell genomes, went into each replicate PCR. The purified libraries were quantified using a Qubit 3.0 fluorometer, sized with a Bioanalyzer 2100, and then quantified again using the KAPA Library Quantification kit. Every immunoSEQ 96-well plate was sequenced on a dedicated single-read 150-cycle Illumina NextSeq 550 flow cell. The authors processed their data as follows. Because the immunoSEQ output held only junctional sequences and lacked quality scores, the filtering could not match the filtering applied to full-length reads. Sequences were annotated with PyIR, a Python wrapper for IgBLAST v1.9, using IMGT germline references to assign V/J genes and CDR3. Reads were filtered out if the reads had weak V/J assignments (E-value above 1e-6), no CDR3, stop codons, out-of-frame junctions, or ambiguous translated residues. A V3J clonotype was defined by an identical inferred V gene, J gene, and CDR3 amino acid sequence. To compute the percentage overlap between repertoires, the number of shared unique clonotypes was divided by the size of the smaller repertoire. Richness of each repertoire was evaluated using RTK rarefaction, the Chao1 estimator, and Recon v2.1 estimates of unobserved clonotypes. For all TCRbeta clonotypes obtained by the gDNA method from a few donors, generation probabilities were computed with OLGA. TCRdb carries this immuneACCESS record with in-frame sequences only. Its versions omit some clonotypes, under half of them owing to an unresolved V gene in the studies checked, with the rest unexplained. V and J calls and clone size are as listed in that table; D and trimming were resolved from the DNA. This sample has 2,500,000 or so clones in its table, and around 92% of those were observed once. The ten largest clonotypes hold approximately 0.4% of the sample.

These data belong to a study of shared clonotypes between healthy human individuals (TCRdb year 2020). Turning to the overall study: A few men and two women, aged 18 to 49 years, made up the cohort. Different laboratories and diverse techniques were used to prepare libraries and sequence TCR repertoires, to increase sequencing depth and limit assay-specific biases. Between about 0.94 and 8.9 billion PBMCs per donor were obtained by leukapheresis. The study deeply sequenced blood TCR repertoires of five healthy adults to estimate repertoire size and the extent of clonotype sharing between individuals. For each donor, three plates each were used for CD4 naive and CD4 memory, two plates were used for CD8 naive, and one plate was used for CD8 memory.

General study outcomes and caveats: Incomplete sequencing was indicated by rarefaction of sorted-subset datasets, despite the large sequencing depth. When a few donors were compared, the shared fraction of clonotypes was 5% to 6.5% for naive CD4, over 3% for naive CD8, 2.3% for memory CD4, and roughly 0.43% for memory CD8. Because the study included a small number of donors, the genetic and exposure-history diversity represented was limited. Sampling was restricted to blood, and TCR repertoires in tissues likely differ from the TCR repertoires found in blood. Based on pairwise subsampling, the degree of clonotype sharing among donors was expected to be affected by sequencing depth. Clonotypes shared by all four sorted-subset donors showed higher generation probabilities than non-shared clonotypes. Estimated clonotype richness was generally larger for naive than for memory subsets.

Healthy HIV-negative adults with no recently reported acute infections or vaccinations were included as donors. Every donor was a Caucasian adult residing in Nashville, Tennessee, USA. CD4+ T cells were enriched by magnetic negative selection; naive cells were then positively selected on CD45RA, and the negative fraction formed the memory subset. Blood was obtained by leukapheresis, after which PBMCs were separated by Ficoll-Histopaque density gradient centrifugation and cryopreserved in liquid nitrogen vapor phase. Analytical flow cytometry was used to check the purity and quantity of every magnetically sorted T cell population. Each sorted fraction had its genomic DNA isolated and then quantified by UV absorbance on a Nanodrop 2000c. Sequencing used naive CD4+ T cells from PBMCs. The sample's cell subset or site label, decoded: CD45RA+ positively selected. The source is a man younger than 30 in good health. Some clones in this sample may be carry-over from other donors' samples.

CDR3 reads: CSVVGLRASEAFF. The nucleotides are TGCAGCGTTGTCGGTTTACGAGCTTCCGAAGCTTTCTTT. This chain joins TRBV29-1 to TRBJ1-1; the D gene cannot be named for sure. V is cut by 4 bases and J by 8 bases, and the space between the germline ends is 17 bases. From a lookup of the germline V gene, CDR1 and CDR2 are SQVTM and ANQGSEA. From the cysteine through the phenylalanine, the CDR3 covers 13 amino acids. The read is trimmed to its CDR3 DNA, 39 bases read in frame from base 1.